This T cell receptor (beta chain) was sequenced during a study of blood T cell repertoires in COVID-19. Study overall: PBMCs, B-cell-depleted T cells, or T cells were the source of the cDNA or gDNA that made up the material.

Source study methods: From reference gene primer amplification, estimates of nucleated cell counts were derived. The assay was immunoSEQ multiplex PCR, and TCRdb's table has in-frame clones only and misses some. D and trimming come from the DNA, and the V and J calls and clone size come from that table. This sample has approximately 300,000 clones; around 90% occur once, and the top ten carry roughly 6.8%. The CDR3 is 13 residues long. Germline V gives CDR1 SGHTA, CDR2 FQGNSA. Trimming took off 2 bases at V and 5 bases at J, with 9 bases between the two ends. Seattle's cohort entered during active infection and was followed longitudinally.

The receptor's source is a young woman with COVID-19, enrolled during active disease. The J gene is TRBJ1-1, the V gene TRBV7-2, with D maybe TRBD1 (6 bases). Sequenced: peripheral blood. CDR3 sequence (DNA): TGTGCCAGCAGCTTAAGGGGGAGAACTGAAGCTTTCTTT. Protein product: CASSLRGRTEAFF.